The present T cell receptor beta chain was sequenced within a study of cytomegalovirus exposure and HLA in healthy donors. The junction had 6 bases not matched to a gene; V was cut back by 7 bases and J by 1 base. The germline gives CDR1 SNHLY, CDR2 FYNNEI. This CDR3 spans 15 amino acids. This clone has only a few counts. PCR used 60 Vbeta primers and 13 Jbeta primers. Produced via immunoSEQ multiplex PCR; TCRdb's table is partial and in-frame only. The profile shows some 90,000 clones, around 81% of them singletons. The source is a man aged 25 to 45 in good health and CMV-seronegative. The chain joins TRBV2 to TRBJ2-7, with 11 bases identical to TRBD2. Sequenced: PBMCs. CDR3 region: CASNKGLAGSYEQYV. As DNA, the CDR3 is TGTGCCAGCAACAAAGGACTAGCGGGTTCCTACGAGCAGTACGTC.